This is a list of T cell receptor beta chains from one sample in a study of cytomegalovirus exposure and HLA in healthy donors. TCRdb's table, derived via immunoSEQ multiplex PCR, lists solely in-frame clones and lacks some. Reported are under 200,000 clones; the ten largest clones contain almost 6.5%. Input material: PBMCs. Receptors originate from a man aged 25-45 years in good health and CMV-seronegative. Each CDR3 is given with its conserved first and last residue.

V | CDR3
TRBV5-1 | CAGRGYYEQYF
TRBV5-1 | CASSLGDQGLHTQYF
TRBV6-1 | CASSEGGSGASVLTF
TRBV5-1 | CASSPWDSYQETQYF
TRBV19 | CASSQPGEYNEQFF
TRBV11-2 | CASSLRTGRSEGYTF
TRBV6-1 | CASSEQQGPQPQHF
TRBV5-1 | CASSWGTSGRIPNTGELFF
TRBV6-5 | CASKNAGGRYNEQFF
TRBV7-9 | CASSPPTPATNEKLFF
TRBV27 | CASSFSDREETQYF
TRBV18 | CASSTGNQPQHF
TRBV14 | CASSQGLPGGGQFF
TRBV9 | CASSATTEGGTFF
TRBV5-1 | CASSGPGQGNEQYF
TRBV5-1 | CASSLVAGAADTQYF
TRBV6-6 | CASRAGTSGTYEQYF